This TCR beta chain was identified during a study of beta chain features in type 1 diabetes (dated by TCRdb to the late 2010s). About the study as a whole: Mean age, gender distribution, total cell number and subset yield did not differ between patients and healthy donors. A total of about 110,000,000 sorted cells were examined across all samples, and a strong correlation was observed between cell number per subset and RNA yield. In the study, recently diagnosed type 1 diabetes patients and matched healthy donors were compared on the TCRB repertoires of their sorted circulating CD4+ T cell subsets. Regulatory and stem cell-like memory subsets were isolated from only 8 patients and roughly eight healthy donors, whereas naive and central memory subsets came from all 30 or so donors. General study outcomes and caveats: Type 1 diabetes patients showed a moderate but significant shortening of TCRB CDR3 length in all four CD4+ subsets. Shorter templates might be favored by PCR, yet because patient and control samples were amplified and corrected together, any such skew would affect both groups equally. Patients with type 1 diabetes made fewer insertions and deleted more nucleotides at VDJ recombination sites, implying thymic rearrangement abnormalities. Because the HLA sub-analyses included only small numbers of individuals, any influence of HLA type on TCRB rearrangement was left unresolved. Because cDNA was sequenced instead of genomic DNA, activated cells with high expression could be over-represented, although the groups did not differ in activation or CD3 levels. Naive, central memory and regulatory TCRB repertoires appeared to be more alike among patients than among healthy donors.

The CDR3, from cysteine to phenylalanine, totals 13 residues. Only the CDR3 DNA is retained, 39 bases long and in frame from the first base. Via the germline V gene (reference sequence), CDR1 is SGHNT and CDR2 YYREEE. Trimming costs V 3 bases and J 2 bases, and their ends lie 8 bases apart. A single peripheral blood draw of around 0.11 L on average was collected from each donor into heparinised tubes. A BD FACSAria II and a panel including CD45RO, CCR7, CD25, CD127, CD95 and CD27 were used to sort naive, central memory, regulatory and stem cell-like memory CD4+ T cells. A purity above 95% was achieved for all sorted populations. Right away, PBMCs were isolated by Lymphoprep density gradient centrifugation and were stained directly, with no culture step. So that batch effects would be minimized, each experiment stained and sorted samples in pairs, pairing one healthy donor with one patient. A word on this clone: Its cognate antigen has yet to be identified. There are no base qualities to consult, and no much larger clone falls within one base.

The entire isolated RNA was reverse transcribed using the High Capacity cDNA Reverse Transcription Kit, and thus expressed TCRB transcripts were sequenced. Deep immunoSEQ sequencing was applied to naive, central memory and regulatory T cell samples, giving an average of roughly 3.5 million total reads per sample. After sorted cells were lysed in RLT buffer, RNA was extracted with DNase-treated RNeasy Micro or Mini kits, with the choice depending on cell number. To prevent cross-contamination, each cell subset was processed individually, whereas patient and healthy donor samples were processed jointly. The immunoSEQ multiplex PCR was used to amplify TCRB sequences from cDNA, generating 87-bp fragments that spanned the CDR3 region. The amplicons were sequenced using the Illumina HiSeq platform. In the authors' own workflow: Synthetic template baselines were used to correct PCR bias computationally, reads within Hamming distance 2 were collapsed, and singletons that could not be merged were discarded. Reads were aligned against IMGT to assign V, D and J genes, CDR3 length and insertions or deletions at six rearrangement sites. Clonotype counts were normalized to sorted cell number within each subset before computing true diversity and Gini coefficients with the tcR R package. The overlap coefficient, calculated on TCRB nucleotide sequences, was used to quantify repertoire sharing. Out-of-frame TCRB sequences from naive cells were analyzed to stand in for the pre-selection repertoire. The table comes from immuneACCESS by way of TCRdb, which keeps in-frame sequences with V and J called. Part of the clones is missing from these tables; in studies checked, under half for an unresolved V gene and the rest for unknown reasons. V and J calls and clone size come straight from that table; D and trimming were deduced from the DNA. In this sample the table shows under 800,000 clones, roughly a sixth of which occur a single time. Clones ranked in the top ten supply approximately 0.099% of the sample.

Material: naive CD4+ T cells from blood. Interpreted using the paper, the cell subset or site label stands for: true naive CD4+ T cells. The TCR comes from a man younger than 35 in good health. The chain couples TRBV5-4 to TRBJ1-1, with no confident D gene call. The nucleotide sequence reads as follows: TGTGCCAGCAGCTATAATGGAAACACTGAAGCTTTCTTT. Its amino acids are CASSYNGNTEAFF. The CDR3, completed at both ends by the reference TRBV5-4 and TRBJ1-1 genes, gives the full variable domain ETGVTQSPTHLIKTRGQQVTLRCSSQSGHNTVSWYQQALGQGPQFIFQYYREEENGRGNFPPRFSGLQFPNYSSELNVNALELDDSALYLCASSYNGNTEAFFGQGTRLTVV.